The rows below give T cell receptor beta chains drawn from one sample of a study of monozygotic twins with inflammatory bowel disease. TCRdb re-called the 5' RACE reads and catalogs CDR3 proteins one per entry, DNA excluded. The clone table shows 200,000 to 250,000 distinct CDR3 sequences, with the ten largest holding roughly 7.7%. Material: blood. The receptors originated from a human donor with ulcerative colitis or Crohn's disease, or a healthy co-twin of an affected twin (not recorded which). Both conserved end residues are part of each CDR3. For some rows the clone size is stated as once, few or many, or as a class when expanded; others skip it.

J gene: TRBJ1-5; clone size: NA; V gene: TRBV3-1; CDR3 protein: CASSQGAQPQHF
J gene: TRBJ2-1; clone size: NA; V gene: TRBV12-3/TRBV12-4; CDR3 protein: CASSQDRVAYNEQFF
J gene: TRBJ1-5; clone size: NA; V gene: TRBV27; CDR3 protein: CASSLFRPDLGNQPQHF
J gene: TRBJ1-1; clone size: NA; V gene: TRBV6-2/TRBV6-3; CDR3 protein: CASSRQGGRTEAFF
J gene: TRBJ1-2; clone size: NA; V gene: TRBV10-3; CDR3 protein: CAISDTGTGIGYTF
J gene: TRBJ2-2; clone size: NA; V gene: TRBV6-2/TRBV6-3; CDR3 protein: CASISLGLAVGELFF
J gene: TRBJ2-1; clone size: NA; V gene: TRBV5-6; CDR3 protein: CASSLRRTGFSYNEQFF
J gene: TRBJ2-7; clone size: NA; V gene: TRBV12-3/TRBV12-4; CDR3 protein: CASSLFRWNEQYF
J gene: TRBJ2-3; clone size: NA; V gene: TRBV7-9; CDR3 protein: CASSPGTAGGDTQYF
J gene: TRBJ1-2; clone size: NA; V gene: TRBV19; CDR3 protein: CASSMTLGKVGYTF
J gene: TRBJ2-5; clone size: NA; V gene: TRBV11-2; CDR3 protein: CATSLDHSGIETQYF
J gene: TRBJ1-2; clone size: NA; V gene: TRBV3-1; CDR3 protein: CASRGPGRPDNYGYTF
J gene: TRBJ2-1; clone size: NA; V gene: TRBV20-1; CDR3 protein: CSAMGLAGSSYNEQFF
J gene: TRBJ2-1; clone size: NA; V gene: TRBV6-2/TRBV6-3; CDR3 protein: CASSPGTSGVISYNEQFF
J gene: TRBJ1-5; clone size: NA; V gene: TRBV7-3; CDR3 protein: CASSSHPKGAYSNQPQHF
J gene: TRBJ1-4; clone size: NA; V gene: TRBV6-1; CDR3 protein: CASSVQGSTNEKLFF
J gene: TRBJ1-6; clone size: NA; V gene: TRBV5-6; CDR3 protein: CASSLGGGRGSPLHF
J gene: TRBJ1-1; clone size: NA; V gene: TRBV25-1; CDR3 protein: CASRDQGAGTEAFF
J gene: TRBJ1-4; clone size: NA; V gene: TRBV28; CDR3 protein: CASGGSRGGNEKLFF
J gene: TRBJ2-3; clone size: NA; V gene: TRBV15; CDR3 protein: CATSREGRETDTQYF
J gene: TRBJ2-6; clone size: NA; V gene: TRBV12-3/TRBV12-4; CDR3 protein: CASSRGPGANVLTF
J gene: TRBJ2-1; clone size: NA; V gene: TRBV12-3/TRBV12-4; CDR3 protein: CASSFLSRQVDNEQFF
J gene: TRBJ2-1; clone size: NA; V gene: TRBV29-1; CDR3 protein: CSIGRVNEQFF
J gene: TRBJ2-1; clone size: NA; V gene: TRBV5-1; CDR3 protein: CASSLVGGVSYNEQFF
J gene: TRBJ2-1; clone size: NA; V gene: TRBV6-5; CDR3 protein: CASSYASSGAYNEQFF
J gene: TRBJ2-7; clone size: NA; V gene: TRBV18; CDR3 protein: CASSPTVTRNEQYF
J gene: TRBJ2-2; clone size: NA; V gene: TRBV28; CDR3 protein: CASEGWYTGELFF
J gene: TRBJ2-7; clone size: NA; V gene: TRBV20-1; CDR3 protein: CSARDLGGRGNEQYF
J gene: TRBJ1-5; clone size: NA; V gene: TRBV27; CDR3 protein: CASSPKDNQPQHF
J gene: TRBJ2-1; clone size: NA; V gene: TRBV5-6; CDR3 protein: CASSEDPSYNEQFF
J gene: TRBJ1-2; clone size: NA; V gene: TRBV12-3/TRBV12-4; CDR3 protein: CASSPQGRYGYTF
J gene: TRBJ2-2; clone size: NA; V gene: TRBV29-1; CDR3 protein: CSVYTGTTDIRELFF
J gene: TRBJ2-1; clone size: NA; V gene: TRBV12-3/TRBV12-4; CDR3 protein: CASSSRGRSSYNEQFF
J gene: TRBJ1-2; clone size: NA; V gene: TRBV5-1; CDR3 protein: CASSTRDKGKGVYYGYTF
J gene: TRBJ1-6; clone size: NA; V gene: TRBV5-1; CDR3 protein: CASSLSPQGSNSPLHF
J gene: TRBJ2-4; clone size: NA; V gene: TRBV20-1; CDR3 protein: CSATLEPGRLAKNIQYF
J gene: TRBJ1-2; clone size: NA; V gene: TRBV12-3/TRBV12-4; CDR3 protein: CASTLGGYFGYTF
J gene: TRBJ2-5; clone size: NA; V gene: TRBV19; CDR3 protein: CASSGVGQGAKEETQYF
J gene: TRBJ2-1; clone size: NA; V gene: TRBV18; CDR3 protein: CASSPLWGGTYNEQFF
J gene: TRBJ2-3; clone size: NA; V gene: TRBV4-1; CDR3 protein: CASSPLAGGAPDTQYF
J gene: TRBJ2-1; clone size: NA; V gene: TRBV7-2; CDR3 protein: CASSLMAGPNEQFF
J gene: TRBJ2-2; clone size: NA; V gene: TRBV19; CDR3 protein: CASSIWGSRGVLNTGELFF
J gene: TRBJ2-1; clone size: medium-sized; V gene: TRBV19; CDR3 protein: CASSRRSSYNEQFF
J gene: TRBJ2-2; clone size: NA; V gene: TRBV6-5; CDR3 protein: CASRGQGDGELFF
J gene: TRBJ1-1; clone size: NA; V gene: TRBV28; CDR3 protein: CASRRVAVTEAFF
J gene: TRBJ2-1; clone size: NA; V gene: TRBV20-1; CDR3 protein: CSARDPLGRYGGRGYNEQFF
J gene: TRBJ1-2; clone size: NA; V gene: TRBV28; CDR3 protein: CASSTDSLYGYTF
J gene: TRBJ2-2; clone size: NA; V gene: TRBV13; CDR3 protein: CASSPGQPHTGELFF
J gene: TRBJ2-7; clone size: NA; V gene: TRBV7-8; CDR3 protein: CASSWGGIEQYF